This TCR beta chain appears in the sequencing data of a study of T cell repertoires in ileal Crohn's disease. Broader study findings: Clonal expansions were more frequent in active smokers than non-smokers at surgery. Compared with CD4 T cells, sorted CD8 cells carried more expanded clones.

Notes on this clone: The antigen is unknown.

Produced via immunoSEQ multiplex PCR; TCRdb's table is partial and in-frame only. Among some 17,000 clones listed, 80% to 90% were seen once. Trimming took 6 bases from V and 2 from J, leaving 14 bases between them. Germline CDR1 SQVTM, CDR2 ANQGSEA. CDR3 length equals 13 residues. The sequenced material came from ileal tissue. The receptor was isolated from an adult with Crohn's disease. The V and J genes are TRBV29-1 and TRBJ2-7; tentatively, D is TRBD2 (5 bases). For the CDR3, the DNA is TGCAGCGTCTCACGAGACTACCCCTACGAGCAGTACTTC. Protein: CSVSRDYPYEQYF.